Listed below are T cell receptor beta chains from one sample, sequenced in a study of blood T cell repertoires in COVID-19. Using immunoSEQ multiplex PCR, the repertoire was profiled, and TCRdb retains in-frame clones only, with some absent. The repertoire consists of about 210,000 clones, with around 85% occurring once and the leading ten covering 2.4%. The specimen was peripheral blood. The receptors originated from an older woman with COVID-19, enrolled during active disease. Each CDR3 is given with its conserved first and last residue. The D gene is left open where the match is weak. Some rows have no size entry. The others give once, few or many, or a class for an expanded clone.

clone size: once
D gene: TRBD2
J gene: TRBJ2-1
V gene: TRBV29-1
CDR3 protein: CSVARTSGPEQFF
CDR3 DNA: TGCAGCGTGGCCCGTACTAGCGGGCCGGAGCAGTTCTTC

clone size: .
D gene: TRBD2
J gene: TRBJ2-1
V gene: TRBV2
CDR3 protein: CASSDEKLAGPYNEQFF
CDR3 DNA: TGTGCCAGCAGCGACGAAAAACTAGCGGGGCCCTACAATGAGCAGTTCTTC

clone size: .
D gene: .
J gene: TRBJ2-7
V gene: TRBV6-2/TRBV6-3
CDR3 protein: CASSYPAYEQYF
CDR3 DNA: TGTGCCAGCAGTTACCCCGCCTACGAGCAGTACTTC

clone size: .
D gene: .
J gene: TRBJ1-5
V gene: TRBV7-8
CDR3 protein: CASSLAARGNQPQHF
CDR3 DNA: TGTGCCAGCAGCTTAGCGGCCCGGGGTAATCAGCCCCAGCATTTT

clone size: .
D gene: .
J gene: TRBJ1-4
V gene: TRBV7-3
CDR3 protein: CASSFYGTREKLFF
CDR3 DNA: TGTGCCAGCAGCTTTTACGGGACACGCGAAAAACTGTTTTTT

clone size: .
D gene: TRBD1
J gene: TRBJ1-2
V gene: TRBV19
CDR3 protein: CASSGTGPYGYTF
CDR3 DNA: TGTGCCAGTAGTGGGACAGGGCCCTATGGCTACACCTTC

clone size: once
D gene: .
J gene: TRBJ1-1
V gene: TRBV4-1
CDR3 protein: CASSQVGAKPRNASPYF
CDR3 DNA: TGCGCCAGCAGCCAAGTAGGGGCAAAGCCAAGAAATGCTTCACCCTATTTT

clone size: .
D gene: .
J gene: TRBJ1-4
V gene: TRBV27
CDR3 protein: CASSHPGPGKTEKLFF
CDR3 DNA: TGTGCCAGCAGCCATCCCGGCCCAGGGAAAACTGAAAAACTGTTTTTT

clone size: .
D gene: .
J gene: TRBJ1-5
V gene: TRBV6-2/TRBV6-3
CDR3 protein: CASSYRQNSNQPQHF
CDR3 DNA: TGTGCCAGCAGTTACCGACAGAATAGCAATCAGCCCCAGCATTTT

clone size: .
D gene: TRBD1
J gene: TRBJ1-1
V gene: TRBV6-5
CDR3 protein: CASSNQGAIWTEAFF
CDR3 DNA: TGTGCCAGCAGTAACCAGGGGGCTATTTGGACTGAAGCTTTCTTT

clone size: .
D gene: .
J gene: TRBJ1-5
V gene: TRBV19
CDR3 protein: CATRQGVNQPQHF
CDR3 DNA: TGTGCCACCCGCCAGGGTGTGAATCAGCCCCAGCATTTT

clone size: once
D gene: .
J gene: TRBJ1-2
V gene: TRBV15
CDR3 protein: CATSREGATNVYTF
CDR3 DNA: TGTGCCACCAGCAGAGAGGGCGCTACGAACGTCTACACCTTC

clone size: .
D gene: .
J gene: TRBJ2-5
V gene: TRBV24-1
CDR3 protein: CATSDFGGAQYF
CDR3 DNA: TGTGCCACCAGTGATTTTGGCGGGGCCCAGTACTTC

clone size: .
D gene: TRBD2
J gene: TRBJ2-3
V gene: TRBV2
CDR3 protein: CASRTRTSGGRTDTQYF
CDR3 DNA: TGTGCCAGCAGGACGAGAACTAGCGGGGGGCGCACAGATACGCAGTATTTT

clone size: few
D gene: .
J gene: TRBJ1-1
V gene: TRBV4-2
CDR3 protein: CASSQETAYTEAFF
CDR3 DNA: TGTGCCAGCAGCCAAGAAACAGCATACACTGAAGCTTTCTTT

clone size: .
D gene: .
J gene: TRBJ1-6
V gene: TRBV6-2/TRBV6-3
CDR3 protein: CASSYWGGRSPLHF
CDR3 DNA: TGTGCCAGCAGTTACTGGGGGGGTAGGTCACCCCTCCACTTT

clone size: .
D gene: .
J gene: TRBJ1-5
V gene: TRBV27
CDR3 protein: CASSLYINQPQHF
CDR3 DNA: TGTGCCAGCAGTTTATACATCAATCAGCCCCAGCATTTT

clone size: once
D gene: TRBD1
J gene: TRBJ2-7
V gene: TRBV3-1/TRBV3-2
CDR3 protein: CASSQVQGVPEQYF
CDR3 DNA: TGTGCCAGCAGCCAGGTACAGGGGGTTCCCGAGCAGTACTTC

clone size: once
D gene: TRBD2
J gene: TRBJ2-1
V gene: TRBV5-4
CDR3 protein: CASSTIAGGLYNEQFF
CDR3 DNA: TGTGCCAGCAGCACTATAGCGGGGGGGCTCTACAATGAGCAGTTCTTC

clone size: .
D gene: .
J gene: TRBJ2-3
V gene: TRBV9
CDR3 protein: CASSARADRSYTDTQYF
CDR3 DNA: TGTGCCAGCAGCGCCCGAGCGGACAGAAGCTACACAGATACGCAGTATTTT

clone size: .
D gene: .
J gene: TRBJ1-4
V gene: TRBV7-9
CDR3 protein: CASSLLGGTNEKLFF
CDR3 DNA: TGTGCCAGCAGCCTTCTGGGGGGTACTAATGAAAAACTGTTTTTT

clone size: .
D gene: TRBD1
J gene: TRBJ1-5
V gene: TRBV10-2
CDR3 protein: CASGRDRGETYSNQPQHF
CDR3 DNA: TGCGCCAGCGGACGGGACAGGGGGGAGACTTATAGCAATCAGCCCCAGCATTTT

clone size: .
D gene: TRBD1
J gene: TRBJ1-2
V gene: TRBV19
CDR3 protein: CASSFRQGAGGYTF
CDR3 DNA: TGTGCCAGTAGTTTTAGACAGGGGGCAGGTGGCTACACCTTC

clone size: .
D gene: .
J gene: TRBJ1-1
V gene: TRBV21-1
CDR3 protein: CRGKGTEAFF
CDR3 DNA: TGCAGGGGGAAGGGCACTGAAGCTTTCTTT